A selection of T cell receptor beta chains follows, all from one sample in a study of blood T cell repertoires in COVID-19. Measured with immunoSEQ multiplex PCR; TCRdb has only the in-frame clones, and not every one. The data hold some 66,000 clones, with 90% to 95% observed a single time. The sequenced sample consisted of peripheral blood. The receptors here all came from a human donor in a cohort sampled during active COVID-19. Each CDR3 is given with its conserved first and last residue. The D gene is left open where the match is weak. For some rows the clone size is stated as once, few or many, or as a class when expanded; others skip it.

CATSRDLRQGYQPQHF	TGTGCCACCAGCAGAGATCTCAGACAGGGGTATCAGCCCCAGCATTTT	NA	TRBD1	TRBJ1-5	16	TRBV15
CASSLPPGQGEEKLFF	TGTGCCAGCAGTTTACCCCCCGGACAGGGGGAAGAAAAACTGTTTTTT	NA	TRBD1	TRBJ1-4	16	TRBV28
CASSPRAGEEEQYF	TGTGCCAGCTCACCACGCGCGGGGGAAGAGGAGCAGTACTTC	few	TRBD2	TRBJ2-7	14	TRBV18
CASSFDSNNEQFF	TGTGCCAGCAGTTTTGACAGTAACAATGAGCAGTTCTTC	NA	NA	TRBJ2-1	13	TRBV6-2/TRBV6-3
CASKRRVRDTQYF	TGTGCCAGCAAGCGCAGGGTTCGCGATACGCAGTATTTT	NA	NA	TRBJ2-3	13	TRBV6-5
CASSRDREDRQYF	TGTGCCAGCAGTCGGGACAGGGAAGATCGGCAGTACTTC	NA	TRBD1	TRBJ2-7	13	TRBV25-1
CASSQNTGELFF	TGCGCCAGCAGCCAGAACACCGGGGAGCTGTTTTTT	few	NA	TRBJ2-2	12	TRBV5-1
CASSFGLAGDGDEQYF	TGCGCCAGCAGCTTTGGACTAGCGGGGGATGGCGACGAGCAGTACTTC	NA	TRBD2	TRBJ2-7	16	TRBV5-1
CASSQKRGRRNTEAFF	TGCGCCAGCAGCCAAAAAAGGGGCAGACGGAACACTGAAGCTTTCTTT	NA	NA	TRBJ1-1	16	TRBV4-3
CASSLGGSRAQGELFF	TGTGCCAGCAGTCTAGGGGGTAGCCGGGCGCAGGGGGAGCTGTTTTTT	NA	NA	TRBJ2-2	16	TRBV7-2
CASSLPQETQYF	TGTGCCAGCAGCCTCCCTCAAGAGACCCAGTACTTC	once	NA	TRBJ2-5	12	TRBV7-8